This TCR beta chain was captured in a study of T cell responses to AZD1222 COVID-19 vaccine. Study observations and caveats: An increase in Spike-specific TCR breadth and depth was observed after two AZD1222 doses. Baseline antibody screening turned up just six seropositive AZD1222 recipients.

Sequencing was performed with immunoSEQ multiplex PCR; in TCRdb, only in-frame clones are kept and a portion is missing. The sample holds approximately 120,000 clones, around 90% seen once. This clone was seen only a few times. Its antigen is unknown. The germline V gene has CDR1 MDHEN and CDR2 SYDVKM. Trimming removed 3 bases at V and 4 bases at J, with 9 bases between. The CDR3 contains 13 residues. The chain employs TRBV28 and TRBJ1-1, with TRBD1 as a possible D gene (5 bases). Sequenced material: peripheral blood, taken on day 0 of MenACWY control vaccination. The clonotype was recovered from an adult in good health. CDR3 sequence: CASSFPGGTEAFF. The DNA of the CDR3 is TGTGCCAGCAGTTTCCCTGGGGGCACTGAAGCTTTCTTT.